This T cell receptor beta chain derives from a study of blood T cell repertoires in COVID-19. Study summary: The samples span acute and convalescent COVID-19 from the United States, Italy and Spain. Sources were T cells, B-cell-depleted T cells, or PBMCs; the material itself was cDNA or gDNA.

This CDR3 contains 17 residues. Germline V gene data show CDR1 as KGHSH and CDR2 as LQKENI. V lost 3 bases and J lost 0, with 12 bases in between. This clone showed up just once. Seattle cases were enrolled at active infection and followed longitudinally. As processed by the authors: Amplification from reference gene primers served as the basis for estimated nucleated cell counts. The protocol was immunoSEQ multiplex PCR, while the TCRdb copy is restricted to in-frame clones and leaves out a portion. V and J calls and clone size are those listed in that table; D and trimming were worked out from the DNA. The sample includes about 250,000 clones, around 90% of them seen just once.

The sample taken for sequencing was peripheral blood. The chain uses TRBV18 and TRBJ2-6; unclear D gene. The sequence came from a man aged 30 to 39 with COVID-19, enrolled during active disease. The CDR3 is CASSPRPMYSGANVLTF. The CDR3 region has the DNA TGTGCCAGCTCACCCAGGCCGATGTACTCTGGGGCCAACGTCCTGACTTTC.